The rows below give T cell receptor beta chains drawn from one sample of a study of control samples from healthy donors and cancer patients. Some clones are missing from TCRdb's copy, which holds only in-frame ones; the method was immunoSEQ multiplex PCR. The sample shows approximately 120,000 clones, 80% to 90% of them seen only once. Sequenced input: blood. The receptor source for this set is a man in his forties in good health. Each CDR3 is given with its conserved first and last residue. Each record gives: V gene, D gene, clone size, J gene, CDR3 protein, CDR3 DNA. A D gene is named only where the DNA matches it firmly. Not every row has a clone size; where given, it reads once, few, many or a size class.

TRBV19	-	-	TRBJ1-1	CASSILGRSNTEAFF	TGTGCCAGTAGTATCCTCGGGAGGTCGAACACTGAAGCTTTCTTT
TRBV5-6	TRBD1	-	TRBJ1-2	CASGGQGTANYGYTF	TGTGCCAGCGGGGGACAGGGCACTGCTAACTATGGCTACACCTTC
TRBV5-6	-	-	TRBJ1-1	CASSLGWRTEAFF	TGTGCCAGCAGCTTGGGCTGGAGGACTGAAGCTTTCTTT
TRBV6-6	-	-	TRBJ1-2	CASSYQGPNYGYTF	TGTGCCAGCAGTTATCAGGGCCCTAACTATGGCTACACCTTC
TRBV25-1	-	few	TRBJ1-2	CASSEAQGGSYGYTF	TGTGCCAGCAGTGAAGCCCAGGGAGGGAGTTATGGCTACACCTTC
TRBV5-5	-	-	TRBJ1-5	CASSFGRIGGMGNQPQHF	TGTGCCAGCAGCTTTGGGAGGATCGGAGGGATGGGCAATCAGCCCCAGCATTTT
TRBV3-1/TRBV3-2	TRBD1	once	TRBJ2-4	CASSQETGIKNIQYF	TGTGCCAGCAGCCAAGAGACAGGGATCAAAAACATTCAGTACTTC
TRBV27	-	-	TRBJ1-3	CASSPRQAGNTIYF	TGTGCCAGCAGCCCTAGACAGGCCGGAAACACCATATATTTT
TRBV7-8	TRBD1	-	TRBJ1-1	CASSLVRGREAFF	TGTGCCAGCAGCTTAGTTAGGGGGCGCGAAGCTTTCTTT
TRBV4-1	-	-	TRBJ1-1	CASSRTGGALNTEAFF	TGCGCCAGCAGCCGGACCGGGGGGGCGCTGAACACTGAAGCTTTCTTT
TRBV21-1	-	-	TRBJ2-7	CASSAPGQGVYEQYF	TGTGCCAGCAGCGCCCCGGGACAGGGGGTGTACGAGCAGTACTTC
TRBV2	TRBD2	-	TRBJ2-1	CASSKSGGAFNEQFF	TGTGCCAGCAGTAAAAGCGGGGGGGCATTTAATGAGCAGTTCTTC
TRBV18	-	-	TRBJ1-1	CASSREGGARTEAFF	TGTGCCAGCTCACGGGAGGGGGGGGCCCGAACTGAAGCTTTCTTT
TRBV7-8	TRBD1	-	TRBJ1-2	CASSSGQGIDGYTF	TGTGCCAGCAGCTCAGGACAGGGAATTGACGGCTACACCTTC
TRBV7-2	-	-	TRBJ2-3	CASSPPGVKDTQYF	TGTGCCAGCAGTCCCCCGGGGGTCAAAGATACGCAGTATTTT
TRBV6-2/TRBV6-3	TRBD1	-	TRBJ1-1	CASSGDSWTEAFF	TGTGCCAGCAGTGGGGACAGCTGGACTGAAGCTTTCTTT
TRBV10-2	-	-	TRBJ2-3	CASSDWQGSTDTQYF	TGCGCCAGCAGTGACTGGCAGGGAAGCACAGATACGCAGTATTTT
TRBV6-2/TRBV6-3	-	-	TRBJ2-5	CASSPFRKRETQYF	TGTGCCAGCAGCCCATTCCGGAAGCGGGAGACCCAGTACTTC
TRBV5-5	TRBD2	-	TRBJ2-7	CASSRWGGVVSGSYEQYF	TGCGCCAGCAGCCGCTGGGGGGGGGTAGTATCCGGCTCCTACGAGCAGTACTTC
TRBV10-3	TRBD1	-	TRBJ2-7	CAISQGTGTYEEQYF	TGTGCCATCAGCCAGGGGACAGGGACATACGAGGAGCAGTACTTC
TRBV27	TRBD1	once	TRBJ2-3	CASSVRDRAVDTQYF	TGTGCCAGCAGCGTCCGGGACAGGGCGGTAGATACGCAGTATTTT
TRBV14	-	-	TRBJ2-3	CASSLTVLQTDTQYF	TGTGCCAGCAGCCTTACAGTCCTTCAAACAGATACGCAGTATTTT
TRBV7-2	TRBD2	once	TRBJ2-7	CASSLGGEGVYEQYF	TGTGCCAGCAGCTTAGGAGGGGAGGGAGTCTACGAGCAGTACTTC
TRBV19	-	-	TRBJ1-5	CASSTTRRGSNQPQHF	TGTGCCAGTAGTACTACCCGGAGGGGAAGCAATCAGCCCCAGCATTTT
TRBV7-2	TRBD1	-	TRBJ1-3	CASTGQGVGNTIYF	TGTGCCAGCACCGGACAGGGGGTTGGAAACACCATATATTTT
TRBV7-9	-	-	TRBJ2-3	CASSLGESLLADTQYF	TGTGCCAGCAGCTTAGGAGAATCGTTACTCGCAGATACGCAGTATTTT
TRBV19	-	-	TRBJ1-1	CASSITKNTEAFF	TGTGCCAGTAGTATCACCAAGAACACTGAAGCTTTCTTT
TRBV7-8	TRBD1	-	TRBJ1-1	CASSSPGTGVNTEAFF	TGTGCCAGCAGCAGTCCCGGGACAGGGGTGAACACTGAAGCTTTCTTT
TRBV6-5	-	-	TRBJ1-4	CASSRVGNEKLFF	TGTGCCAGCAGCCGGGTGGGTAATGAAAAACTGTTTTTT
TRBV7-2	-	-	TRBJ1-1	CASSLEYTSNTEAFF	TGTGCCAGCAGCTTAGAGTACACATCGAACACTGAAGCTTTCTTT
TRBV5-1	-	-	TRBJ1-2	CASSLAGSPGKGYTF	TGCGCCAGCAGCTTGGCGGGTTCGCCAGGGAAAGGCTACACCTTC
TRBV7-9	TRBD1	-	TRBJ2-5	CASSLDREETQYF	TGTGCCAGCAGCTTGGACAGGGAAGAGACCCAGTACTTC
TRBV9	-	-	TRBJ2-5	CASSVGGGLKETQYF	TGTGCCAGCAGCGTAGGAGGGGGGTTGAAAGAGACCCAGTACTTC
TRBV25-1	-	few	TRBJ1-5	CASSAAGGAYSNQPQHF	TGTGCCAGCAGTGCGGCTGGGGGGGCCTATAGCAATCAGCCCCAGCATTTT
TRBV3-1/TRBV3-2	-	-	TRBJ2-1	CASSQELTGIYNEQFF	TGTGCCAGCAGCCAAGAATTGACGGGGATTTACAATGAGCAGTTCTTC
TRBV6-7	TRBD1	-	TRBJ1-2	CASSSPRDRGSYGYTF	TGTGCCAGCAGTTCCCCCCGGGACAGGGGTTCCTATGGCTACACCTTC
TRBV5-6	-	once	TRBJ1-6	CASSWQGGSSYNSPLHF	TGTGCCAGCAGCTGGCAGGGCGGAAGCTCCTATAATTCACCCCTCCACTTT
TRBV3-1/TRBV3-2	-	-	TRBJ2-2	CASSHGGLTSNTGELFF	TGTGCCAGCAGCCACGGGGGCCTAACCTCGAACACCGGGGAGCTGTTTTTT
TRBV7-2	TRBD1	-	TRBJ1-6	CASSLSRDRVVNSPLHF	TGTGCCAGCAGCCTAAGTCGGGACAGGGTGGTGAATTCACCCCTCCACTTT
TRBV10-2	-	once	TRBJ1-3	CASSYNRVGDTIYF	TGCGCCAGCAGCTACAACAGGGTAGGAGACACCATATATTTT
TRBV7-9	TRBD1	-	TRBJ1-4	CASSLGQGWNEKLFF	TGTGCCAGCAGCTTAGGACAGGGATGGAATGAAAAACTGTTTTTT
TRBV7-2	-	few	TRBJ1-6	CASSPSGRSYNSPLHF	TGTGCCAGCAGCCCATCAGGGAGGTCCTATAATTCACCCCTCCACTTT
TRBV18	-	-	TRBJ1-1	CASSRTVAEAFF	TGTGCCAGCTCACGGACTGTCGCTGAAGCTTTCTTT